The rows below give T cell receptor beta chains drawn from one sample of a study of blood T cell repertoires in COVID-19. Assay used: immunoSEQ multiplex PCR; TCRdb lists only in-frame clones, some missing. The sample contains 70,000 to 95,000 clones, approximately 78% of which appear only once. Sequencing input: peripheral blood. These receptors all come from a human donor in a cohort sampled during active COVID-19. Both conserved end residues are part of each CDR3. A D gene is named only where the DNA matches it firmly. The size of a clone is reported for some rows only, either as once, few or many, or as a class for expanded clones.

CDR3nt	CDR3aa	j_gene	d_gene	abundance	v_gene
TGCAGTGCTAGTCGGGGGGTCGATGGCTACACCTTC	CSASRGVDGYTF	TRBJ1-2	-	-	TRBV20-1
TGTGCCAGTAATCCAGATAAAGGGGCAGGGTTCAATCAGCCCCAGCATTTT	CASNPDKGAGFNQPQHF	TRBJ1-5	-	-	TRBV19
TGTGCCAGCAGCCAACTTCAGGGGCGGAATAACTATGGCTACACCTTC	CASSQLQGRNNYGYTF	TRBJ1-2	-	-	TRBV3-1/TRBV3-2
TGTGCCAGCAGCTCAGGAGGACAGGGCAATTCACCCCTCCACTTT	CASSSGGQGNSPLHF	TRBJ1-6	TRBD1	-	TRBV5-6
TGTGCCAGCAGCTTGCAGTACTCTGGAAACACCATATATTTT	CASSLQYSGNTIYF	TRBJ1-3	-	few	TRBV7-9
TGTGCCAGCAGCCATGTTCGGGCGCGGGGTGAGCAGTTCTTC	CASSHVRARGEQFF	TRBJ2-1	-	-	TRBV4-2
TGTGCCACCAGCAGAAGAGGGGGCACTGAAGCTTTCTTT	CATSRRGGTEAFF	TRBJ1-1	-	-	TRBV15
TGTGCCAGCAGTGAATGGGCAGGGGTTGGAAACACCATATATTTT	CASSEWAGVGNTIYF	TRBJ1-3	-	-	TRBV6-4
TGTGCCACCAGCAGTCCTGGGACAGGTTCGAATGAAAAACTGTTTTTT	CATSSPGTGSNEKLFF	TRBJ1-4	TRBD1	-	TRBV15
TGTGCCACCAGTGATCCGGGACAGGGGGCCGGGGAGCTGTTTTTT	CATSDPGQGAGELFF	TRBJ2-2	TRBD1	-	TRBV24-1
TGTGCCAGCAGTCAGATTCCGAACAATGAGCAGTTCTTC	CASSQIPNNEQFF	TRBJ2-1	-	few	TRBV27
TGTGCCAGCAGCCCCGGACAGGGCATCAACTATGGCTACACCTTC	CASSPGQGINYGYTF	TRBJ1-2	TRBD1	-	TRBV5-5
TGTGCCAGCAGCCCTCACGGAGGGGCAGCTGGAAACACCATATATTTT	CASSPHGGAAGNTIYF	TRBJ1-3	-	-	TRBV3-1/TRBV3-2
TGTGCCAGCACGTGGCAGGGGATGCGAAACACTGAAGCTTTCTTT	CASTWQGMRNTEAFF	TRBJ1-1	-	-	TRBV11-1
TGTGCCAGCAGCGAGTGGGCCCACACAGATACGCAGTATTTT	CASSEWAHTDTQYF	TRBJ2-3	-	-	TRBV13
TGTGCCAGCAGTTACGGGGGGACAGGCACTGAAGCTTTCTTT	CASSYGGTGTEAFF	TRBJ1-1	TRBD1	-	TRBV6-2/TRBV6-3
TGTGCCTGGAGGATAGGCACGGGGGGGGACACTGAAGCTTTCTTT	CAWRIGTGGDTEAFF	TRBJ1-1	-	-	TRBV30
TGCGCCAGCAGCTTAGTGGCGGGGGCAAGTAACAATGAGCAGTTCTTC	CASSLVAGASNNEQFF	TRBJ2-1	-	-	TRBV5-1
TGTGCCAGCAGCTTGAGGGGTTTGGGAGGGCTGCACGAGACCCAGTACTTC	CASSLRGLGGLHETQYF	TRBJ2-5	TRBD2	-	TRBV5-4
TGTGCCACCAGTGTGGGGGGGCTATTCTCCTACGAGCAGTACTTC	CATSVGGLFSYEQYF	TRBJ2-7	-	-	TRBV24-1
TGTGCCAGCAGCCGGGGGGGGCAGTACAATGAGCAGTTCTTC	CASSRGGQYNEQFF	TRBJ2-1	-	-	TRBV3-1/TRBV3-2
TGTGCCAGCAGCGCTACAGGGCGAGATACGCAGTATTTT	CASSATGRDTQYF	TRBJ2-3	-	-	TRBV6-5
TGTGCCAGCAGTTTCCATAGCGGGGGGCTGGCAAACATTCAGTACTTC	CASSFHSGGLANIQYF	TRBJ2-4	TRBD2	few	TRBV6-2/TRBV6-3
TGCGCCAGCAGCCAAGCCCTAGCGGGGGGGCGGGTAGATACGCAGTATTTT	CASSQALAGGRVDTQYF	TRBJ2-3	TRBD2	-	TRBV4-1
TGTGCTAGTGCTAGAGGACAGGGGGCCTACGAGCAGTACTTC	CASARGQGAYEQYF	TRBJ2-7	TRBD1	-	TRBV12-5
TGCGCCAGCAGCTTGCTAGTGGCTTCCTCCTACAATGAGCAGTTCTTC	CASSLLVASSYNEQFF	TRBJ2-1	-	-	TRBV5-1
TGTGCCAGCAGTTTAAGTCCCGGTTTGCCCATATATTTT	CASSLSPGLPIYF	TRBJ1-3	-	-	TRBV12-3/TRBV12-4